The rows below give T cell receptor beta chains drawn from one sample of a study of T cell responses to AZD1222 COVID-19 vaccine. The data were produced by immunoSEQ multiplex PCR, yet TCRdb's version contains in-frame clones alone and is incomplete. This table holds more than 100,000 clones, about 90% found once. This material consisted of peripheral blood, taken on day 0 of AZD1222 vaccination. These TCRs come from an adult in good health. The conserved cysteine and the conserved F or W are not part of the CDR3 here.

V gene,J gene,CDR3 protein
TRBV18,TRBJ2-3,ASSPVSDTQY
TRBV6-2/TRBV6-3,TRBJ2-7,ASSTGTPRYGNEQY
TRBV5-1,TRBJ2-3,ASSSGQSTDTQY
TRBV4-3,TRBJ2-1,ASSQDLLAGEGNEQF
TRBV5-4,TRBJ1-4,ASSVKTQGQNEKLF
TRBV11-2,TRBJ2-7,ASSPDRVYEQY
TRBV30,TRBJ1-1,AWSVAWGAF
TRBV11-3,TRBJ2-2,ASSLGVNPRDTGELF
TRBV30,TRBJ2-5,AWSSRETQY
TRBV7-9,TRBJ2-6,ASSLWLSGANVLT
TRBV7-2,TRBJ2-2,ASSYSTGELF
TRBV4-1,TRBJ1-1,ASSQVLGSTEAF
TRBV11-2,TRBJ2-3,ASSPGANRASDTQY
TRBV5-1,TRBJ1-1,ASSLEGNTEAF
TRBV10-3,TRBJ2-2,AIGRTPGVNTGELF
TRBV5-4,TRBJ2-3,ASSLVGITDTQY
TRBV29-1,TRBJ1-2,SVLLATGSGYT
TRBV7-8,TRBJ1-1,ASSPVDREDTEAF
TRBV9,TRBJ1-2,ASSAPRGEGYT
TRBV6-2/TRBV6-3,TRBJ1-1,ASSYPRTGDTEAF
TRBV9,TRBJ1-3,ASSGDGFDSGNTIY
TRBV10-1,TRBJ1-1,ASSESPGGLEAF
TRBV25-1,TRBJ2-1,ASSEASGSHNEQF
TRBV4-1,TRBJ1-5,ASSRDREGPQH
TRBV12-3/TRBV12-4,TRBJ2-2,ASSLGTAGELF
TRBV6-6,TRBJ2-5,ASRPGTSGAQETQY
TRBV12-5,TRBJ2-5,ASGLGLGLAGKETQY
TRBV6-1,TRBJ2-2,ASSEGQPSNTGELF
TRBV4-3,TRBJ1-4,ASSHGTYANEKLF
TRBV7-3,TRBJ1-6,ASSLYPRGASNSPLH
TRBV5-4,TRBJ2-3,ASRLDLTDTQY
TRBV5-1,TRBJ2-6,ASSPRTGSGANVLT
TRBV18,TRBJ1-2,ASSPPQGIGYGYT
TRBV10-3,TRBJ2-2,ASSDRVDGELF
TRBV7-2,TRBJ2-3,ASSLQWGQGGDTQY
TRBV11-2,TRBJ1-1,ASSLDGFLNTEAF
TRBV11-2,TRBJ1-1,ASSLFLWEKAF
TRBV6-5,TRBJ1-2,ASRTDSNYGYT
TRBV2,TRBJ1-1,ASSPRRTQGTEAF
TRBV5-1,TRBJ1-2,ASSSVPGQGMEGYT
TRBV6-6,TRBJ2-3,ASSSDTRTDTQY
TRBV29-1,TRBJ1-2,SVEERDDYGYT
TRBV5-4,TRBJ2-3,ASSFEGARSTDTQY
TRBV19,TRBJ2-1,ASSIELAGGYEQF
TRBV2,TRBJ1-2,ASRRDRGDGYT
TRBV2,TRBJ2-7,ASNGGAAGYEQY
TRBV16,TRBJ2-6,ASSQSRGSGANVLT
TRBV5-1,TRBJ2-3,ASSLAGDADTQY
TRBV4-3,TRBJ1-4,ASSQDPPPGTNEKLF
TRBV30,TRBJ1-4,AWSGSIFATNEKLF